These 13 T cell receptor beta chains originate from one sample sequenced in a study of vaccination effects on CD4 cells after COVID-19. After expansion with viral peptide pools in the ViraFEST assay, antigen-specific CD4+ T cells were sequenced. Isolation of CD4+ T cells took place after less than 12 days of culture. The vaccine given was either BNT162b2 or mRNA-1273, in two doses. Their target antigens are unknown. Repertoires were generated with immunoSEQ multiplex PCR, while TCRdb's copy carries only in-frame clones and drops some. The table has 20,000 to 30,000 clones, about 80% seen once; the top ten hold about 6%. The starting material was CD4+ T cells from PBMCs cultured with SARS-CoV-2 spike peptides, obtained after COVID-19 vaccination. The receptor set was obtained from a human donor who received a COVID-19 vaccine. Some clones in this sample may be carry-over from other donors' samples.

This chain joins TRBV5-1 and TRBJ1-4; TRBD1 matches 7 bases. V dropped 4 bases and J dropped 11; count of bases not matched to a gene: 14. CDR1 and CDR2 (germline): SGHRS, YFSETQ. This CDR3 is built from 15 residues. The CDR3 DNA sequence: TGCGCCAGCAGCCCTGGGACAGCGGACTTTCGGAAACTGTTTTTT. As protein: CASSPGTADFRKLFF.

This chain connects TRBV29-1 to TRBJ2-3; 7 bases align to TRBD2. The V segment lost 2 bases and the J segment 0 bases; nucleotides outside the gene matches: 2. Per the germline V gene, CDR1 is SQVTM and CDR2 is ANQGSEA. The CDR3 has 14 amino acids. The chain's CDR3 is CSVERAGSTDTQYF. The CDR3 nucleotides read TGCAGCGTTGAAAGAGCGGGGAGCACAGATACGCAGTATTTT.

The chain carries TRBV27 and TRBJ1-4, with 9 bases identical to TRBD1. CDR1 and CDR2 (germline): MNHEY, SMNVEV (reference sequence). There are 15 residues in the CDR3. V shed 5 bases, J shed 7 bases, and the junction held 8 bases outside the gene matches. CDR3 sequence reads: CASSESGTGLEKLFF. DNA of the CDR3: TGTGCCAGCAGTGAATCCGGGACAGGGCTTGAAAAACTGTTTTTT.

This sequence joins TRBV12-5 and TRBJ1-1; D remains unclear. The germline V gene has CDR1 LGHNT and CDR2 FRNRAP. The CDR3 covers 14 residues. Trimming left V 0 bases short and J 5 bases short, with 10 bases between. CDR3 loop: CASGLVSGRTEAFF. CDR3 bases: TGTGCTAGTGGTTTGGTTTCCGGGAGAACTGAAGCTTTCTTT.

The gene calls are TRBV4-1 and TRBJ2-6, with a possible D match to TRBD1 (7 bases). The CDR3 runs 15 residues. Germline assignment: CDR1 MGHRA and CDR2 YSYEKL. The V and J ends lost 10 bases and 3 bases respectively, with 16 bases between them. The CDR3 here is CATSWQGGGANVLTF. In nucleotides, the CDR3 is TGCGCCACCTCATGGCAGGGGGGTGGGGCCAACGTCCTGACTTTC.

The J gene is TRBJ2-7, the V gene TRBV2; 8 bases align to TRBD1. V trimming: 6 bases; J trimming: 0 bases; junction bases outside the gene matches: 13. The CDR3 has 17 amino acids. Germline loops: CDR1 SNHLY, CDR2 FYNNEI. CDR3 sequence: CASSADRGAHPSYEQYV. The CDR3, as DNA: TGTGCCAGCAGCGCAGACAGGGGCGCACACCCCTCCTACGAGCAGTACGTC.

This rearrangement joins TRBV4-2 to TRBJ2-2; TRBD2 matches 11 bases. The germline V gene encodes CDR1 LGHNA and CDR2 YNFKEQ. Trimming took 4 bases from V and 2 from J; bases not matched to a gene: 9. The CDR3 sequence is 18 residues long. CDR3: CASSPRLAGGLNTGELFF. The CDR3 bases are TGTGCCAGCAGCCCCCGATTAGCGGGGGGGTTAAACACCGGGGAGCTGTTTTTT.

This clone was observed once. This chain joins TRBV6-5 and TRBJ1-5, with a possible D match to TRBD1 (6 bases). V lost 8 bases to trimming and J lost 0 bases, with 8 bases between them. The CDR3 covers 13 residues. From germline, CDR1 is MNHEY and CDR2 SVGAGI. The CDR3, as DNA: TGTGCCAGCCAGGGGTATAGCAATCAGCCCCAGCATTTT. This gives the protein CASQGYSNQPQHF.

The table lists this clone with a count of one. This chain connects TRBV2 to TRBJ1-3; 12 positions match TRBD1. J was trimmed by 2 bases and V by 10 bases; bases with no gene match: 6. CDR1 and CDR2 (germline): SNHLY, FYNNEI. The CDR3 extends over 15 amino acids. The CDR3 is CATGRDRGPGNTIYF. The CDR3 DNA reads TGTGCCACTGGCCGGGACAGGGGGCCTGGAAACACCATATATTTT.

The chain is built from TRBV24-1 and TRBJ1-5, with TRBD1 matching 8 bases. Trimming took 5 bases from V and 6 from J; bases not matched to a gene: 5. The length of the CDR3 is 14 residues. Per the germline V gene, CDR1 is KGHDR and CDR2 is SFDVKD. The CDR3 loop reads CATSGTGTSQPQHF. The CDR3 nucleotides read TGTGCCACCAGTGGGACAGGGACTAGTCAGCCCCAGCATTTT.

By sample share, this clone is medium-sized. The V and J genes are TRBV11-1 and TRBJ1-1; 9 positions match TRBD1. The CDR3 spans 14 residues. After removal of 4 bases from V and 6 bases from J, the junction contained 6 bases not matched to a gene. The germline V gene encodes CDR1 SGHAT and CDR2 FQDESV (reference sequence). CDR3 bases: TGTGCCAGCAGCTCGAGCCGGGACAGGGCTGAAGCTTTCTTT. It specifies CASSSSRDRAEAFF. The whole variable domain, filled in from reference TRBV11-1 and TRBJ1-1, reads EAEVAQSPRYKITEKSQAVAFWCDPISGHATLYWYRQILGQGPELLVQFQDESVVDDSQLPKDRFSAERLKGVDSTLKIQPAELGDSAMYLCASSSSRDRAEAFFGQGTRLTVV.

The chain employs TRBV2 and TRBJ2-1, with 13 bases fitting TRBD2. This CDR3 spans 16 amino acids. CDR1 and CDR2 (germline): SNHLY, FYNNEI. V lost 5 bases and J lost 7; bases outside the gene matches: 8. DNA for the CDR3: TGTGCCAGCAGTTCCCAACTAGCGGGGGGGGTAAATGAGCAGTTCTTC. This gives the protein CASSSQLAGGVNEQFF.

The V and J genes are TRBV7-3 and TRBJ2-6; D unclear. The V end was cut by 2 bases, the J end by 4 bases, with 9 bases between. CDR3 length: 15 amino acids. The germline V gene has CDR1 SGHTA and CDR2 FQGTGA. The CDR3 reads CASSLAGLGANVLTF. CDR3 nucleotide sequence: TGTGCCAGCAGCTTAGCCGGGTTAGGGGCCAACGTCCTGACTTTC.